Each of the 6 T cell receptor beta chains below was sequenced from the same sample in a study of T-cell reconstitution after alpha-beta-depleted transplantation in children. The authors prepared the TCRbeta library with unique molecular identifiers. TCRdb itself ran the PCR reads through MiXCR, one entry per CDR3 protein. The sample lists 350,000 to 400,000 distinct CDR3 sequences, around 20% occurring once. The material sequenced was PBMCs from the stem cell graft donor, taken from the stem cell graft. These receptors all stem from a human donor who donated a stem cell graft to a child with acute myeloid leukemia.

The chain is built from TRBV2 and TRBJ2-5; 14 bases fit TRBD2. The V and J ends lost 8 bases and 4 bases, in that order; junction bases with no gene match: 0. Germline V CDR1 and CDR2: SNHLY, FYNNEI. The CDR3 loop spans 13 amino acids. CDR3 loop: CASGTSGRETQYF. CDR3 coding DNA: TGTGCCAGCGGGACTAGCGGGAGAGAGACCCAGTACTTC.

This clonotype was observed a handful of times. CDR3 nucleotide sequence: TGCAGTGCTAGAGCAAACAGCTTAGAGCAGTACTTC. This codes for CSARANSLEQYF. V is TRBV20-1 and J is TRBJ2-7; no reliable D call. V was pared by 1 base and J by 7 bases, with 11 bases between. Germline-derived CDR1 and CDR2 are DFQATT and SNEGSKA (reference sequence). This CDR3 spans 12 amino acids.

The chain combines TRBV2 with TRBJ2-5; TRBD1 matches at 8 bases. CDR1 and CDR2 from the germline V gene are SNHLY and FYNNEI. The CDR3 is 17 amino acids. The junction had 13 bases not matched to a gene; V was cut back by 6 bases and J by 1 base. CDR3 sequence (DNA): TGTGCCAGCAGCTCCACCCGGACAGGGACGACCCAAGAGACCCAGTACTTC. It is translated as CASSSTRTGTTQETQYF.

This clonotype was seen many times. J is TRBJ2-1 and V is TRBV7-6; the match to TRBD2 covers 13 bases. Germline CDR1 is SGHVS and CDR2 is FNYEAQ. The CDR3 is made up of 15 amino acids. Losses at the gene ends were 5 bases for V and 9 bases for J; bases not matched to a gene: 7. CDR3 nucleotides: TGTGCCAGCAGCCCTGGACTAGCGGGAGATTTTGAGCAGTTCTTC. Translation: CASSPGLAGDFEQFF.

This clonotype was seen a few times. V is TRBV28 and J is TRBJ1-6, with D unresolved. Germline V CDR1 and CDR2: MDHEN, SYDVKM. The CDR3 is made up of 16 amino acids. V lost 2 bases and J 9 bases, leaving 17 bases between the germline ends. The CDR3 here is CASSLTYSVKVSPLHF. CDR3 DNA sequence: TGTGCCAGCAGTTTAACCTACTCAGTAAAGGTTTCACCCCTCCACTTT.

There are many counts of this clonotype. The rearrangement joins TRBV20-1 to TRBJ2-1, with 10 bases that match TRBD2. The junction had 5 bases not matched to a gene; V was cut back by 3 bases and J by 0 bases. The CDR3 extends over 16 amino acids. Germline V gene data show CDR1 as DFQATT and CDR2 as SNEGSKA (reference sequence). The CDR3 DNA follows: TGCAGTGCTAGGGAGCAGCGGGAGGGCTCCTACAATGAGCAGTTCTTC. Encoded protein: CSAREQREGSYNEQFF.